The 27 T cell receptor beta chains in this list originate from one sample, sequenced in a study of shared clonotypes between healthy human individuals. TCRdb's copy holds only in-frame clones and misses some; the assay was immunoSEQ multiplex PCR. The sample contains approximately 710,000 clones, roughly 91% of which appear only once. Sequenced material: memory CD8+ T cells from PBMCs. Subset specified: CD45RO+ cells pooled with CCR7-negative TemRA cells. These receptors were obtained from a man aged 18 to 30 in good health. Some clones in this sample may be carry-over from other donors' samples.

V usage is TRBV27 and J usage is TRBJ1-2; no clear D gene. This CDR3 has 14 amino acids. The germline gives CDR1 MNHEY, CDR2 SMNVEV (reference sequence). V shed 4 bases and J shed 2 bases, with 11 bases lying between them. In DNA, the CDR3 is TGTGCCAGCAGTTCAAATCTCATGAACTATGGCTACACCTTC. Protein: CASSSNLMNYGYTF.

The chain couples TRBV10-3 to TRBJ1-3, with D maybe TRBD1 (6 bases). The CDR3 extends over 17 amino acids. Per the germline V gene, CDR1 is ENHRY and CDR2 is SYGVKD. V was cut by 6 bases and J by 4 bases, with 22 bases left in between. CDR3 sequence reads: CAISARDPKGEGNTIYF. The CDR3 DNA reads TGTGCCATCAGCGCCAGGGATCCTAAGGGGGAAGGAAACACCATATATTTT.

This chain joins TRBV10-1 and TRBJ1-1; D is unclear. CDR1 WNHNN and CDR2 SYGVQD come from the germline V gene (reference sequence). V was pared by 3 bases and J by 1 base, with 12 bases between. This CDR3 is built from 15 residues. The CDR3 spells CASSDLRAENTEAFF. For the CDR3, the DNA is TGCGCCAGCAGTGATCTCCGGGCCGAGAACACTGAAGCTTTCTTT.

The chain recombines TRBV5-8 with TRBJ2-5; D may be TRBD1 or TRBD2 (7 bases each). This CDR3 contains 14 residues. Germline CDR1 and CDR2: SGHTS and YDEGEE. The V and J ends lost 6 bases and 6 bases respectively, with 18 bases between them. CDR3 sequence (DNA): TGTGCCAGCACCCTGGGAGGGGGCGGTAAGACCCAGTACTTC. This codes for CASTLGGGGKTQYF.

The genes are TRBV5-1 and TRBJ2-7; weak D call: TRBD1 (5 bases). CDR1 and CDR2 from the germline V gene are SGHRS and YFSETQ. Trimming took off 7 bases at V and 5 bases at J, with 16 bases between the two ends. This CDR3 region has 13 residues. The CDR3 region is CASATTQGHEQYF. The CDR3 DNA reads TGCGCCAGCGCCACCACGCAGGGCCACGAGCAGTACTTC.

The genes are TRBV19 and TRBJ1-1; D perhaps matches TRBD1 (6 bases). Germline V gene data show CDR1 as LNHDA and CDR2 as SQIVND (reference sequence). The CDR3 runs to 15 residues. With 6 bases removed from V and 4 bases from J, the gap between germline ends came to 18 bases. CDR3 loop: CASSQIMGGGTEAFF. CDR3 nucleotide sequence: TGTGCCAGTAGCCAGATCATGGGGGGCGGCACTGAAGCTTTCTTT.

As DNA, the CDR3 is TGTGCCAGCAGCTCCGGACTAGAAGAGACCCAGTACTTC. Residues: CASSSGLEETQYF. The chain is built from TRBV7-2 and TRBJ2-5; 7 bases are a match to TRBD2. V was clipped by 4 bases and J by 3 bases; unmatched bases: 2. CDR1 SGHTA and CDR2 FQGNSA come from the germline V gene. The CDR3 is 13 amino acids. The variable domain in full, completed from reference TRBV7-2 and TRBJ2-5, reads GAGVSQSPSNKVTEKGKDVELRCDPISGHTALYWYRQSLGQGLEFLIYFQGNSAPDKSGLPSDRFSAERTGGSVSTLTIQRTQQEDSAVYLCASSSGLEETQYFGPGTRLLVL.

For this clone: This sample includes further DNA sequences coding for the same CDR3. V gene TRBV27 combines with J gene TRBJ2-7; the D gene is possibly TRBD1 (6 bases). This CDR3 spans 16 amino acids. V lost 0 bases and J 0 bases, leaving 12 bases between the germline ends. CDR1 is MNHEY and CDR2 is SMNVEV in the germline V gene (reference sequence). The CDR3 reads CASSLSVGDNSYEQYF. The CDR3 region has the DNA TGTGCCAGCAGTTTATCTGTCGGGGACAACTCCTACGAGCAGTACTTC.

V is TRBV7-9 and J is TRBJ2-2; D gene ambiguous. The ends were cut back, 4 bases at V and 3 bases at J, with 12 bases in the middle. Germline V gene lookup returns CDR1 SEHNR and CDR2 FQNEAQ (reference sequence). The CDR3 length is 15 residues. CDR3 DNA: TGTGCCAGCAGCTCCCTATTCCGGCACACCGGGGAGCTGTTTTTT. Residues: CASSSLFRHTGELFF.

The chain links TRBV2 to TRBJ2-7; no firm D call. The CDR3 contains 12 residues. Trimming removed 5 bases from V and 0 bases from J, with 5 bases in between. Germline CDR1 is SNHLY and CDR2 is FYNNEI. CDR3 sequence: CASSPVSYEQYF. DNA of the CDR3: TGTGCCAGCAGTCCAGTCTCCTACGAGCAGTACTTC.

The rearrangement uses TRBV7-9 and TRBJ2-4; tentatively, D is TRBD1 (5 bases). Trimming cost V 4 bases and J 0 bases, with 13 bases left between them. This CDR3 has 16 amino acids. Germline-derived CDR1 and CDR2 are SEHNR and FQNEAQ (reference sequence). CDR3 in DNA: TGTGCCAGCAGCTCCACGACAGAAGTAGCCAAAAACATTCAGTACTTC. Amino acid sequence: CASSSTTEVAKNIQYF.

V is TRBV9 and J is TRBJ2-3, with D unclear. In germline, CDR1 is SGDLS, CDR2 YYNGEE. V gave up 4 bases and J gave up 6 bases, with 9 bases separating them. This CDR3 comprises 12 residues. The CDR3 sequence is CASSIGWDTQYF. The CDR3, as DNA: TGTGCCAGCAGCATCGGGTGGGATACGCAGTATTTT.

The chain recombines TRBV10-2 with TRBJ2-2, with 7 bases matching TRBD2. CDR1 is WSHSY and CDR2 is SAAADI in the germline V gene. V trimming: 4 bases; J trimming: 7 bases; junction bases outside the gene matches: 6. This CDR3 is 14 amino acids long. CDR3 sequence reads: CASSVTGGLGELFF. The CDR3 bases are TGCGCCAGCAGTGTAACGGGAGGTCTCGGGGAGCTGTTTTTT.

This chain connects TRBV5-8 to TRBJ2-3; TRBD2 aligns across 13 bases. The CDR3 is made up of 16 amino acids. CDR1 SGHTS and CDR2 YDEGEE come from the germline V gene. The trim removed 6 bases at V and 4 bases at J, leaving 8 bases unmatched. The CDR3 DNA reads TGTGCCAGCAACCCAGGACTAGCGGGAGTATCAGATACGCAGTATTTT. Translating it yields CASNPGLAGVSDTQYF.

The chain couples TRBV11-1 to TRBJ1-1; D is ambiguous. This CDR3 has 11 residues. V was trimmed by 6 bases and J by 7 bases, leaving 9 bases between them. Looked up from germline, CDR1 is SGHAT and CDR2 is FQDESV (reference sequence). CDR3 bases: TGTGCCAGCAGTTCGGACCTTGAAGCTTTCTTT. It encodes CASSSDLEAFF.

This chain connects TRBV28 to TRBJ2-7, with a possible D match to TRBD1 (6 bases). Germline V gene lookup returns CDR1 MDHEN and CDR2 SYDVKM. The CDR3 totals 15 residues. The germline V and J ends were trimmed by 7 bases and 1 base, with 17 bases remaining between them. CDR3 sequence: CASTPLVRGSYEQYF. CDR3 DNA: TGTGCCAGCACCCCCTTAGTCAGGGGTTCCTACGAGCAGTACTTC. Based on the CDR3 plus reference TRBV28 and TRBJ2-7, the full variable domain is DVKVTQSSRYLVKRTGEKVFLECVQDMDHENMFWYRQDPGLGLRLIYFSYDVKMKEKGDIPEGYSVSREKKERFSLILESASTNQTSMYLCASTPLVRGSYEQYFGPGTRLTVT.

CDR3: CASSVGGGYEQYF. The CDR3 DNA reads as TGCGCCAGCAGCGTGGGGGGAGGATACGAGCAGTACTTC. The chain carries TRBV5-1 and TRBJ2-7, with a tentative D call TRBD2 (6 bases). The CDR3 loop spans 13 amino acids. Germline V gives CDR1 SGHRS, CDR2 YFSETQ. V lost 4 bases to trimming and J lost 4 bases, with 12 bases between them.

V usage is TRBV27 and J usage is TRBJ2-1, with D possibly matching TRBD2 (5 bases). Germline V gene sequence: CDR1 MNHEY, CDR2 SMNVEV (reference sequence). Trimming left V 7 bases short and J 7 bases short, with 17 bases between. The CDR3 sequence is 14 residues long. In DNA, the CDR3 is TGTGCCAGCAATCCACTAAACCCGGGGAATGAGCAGTTCTTC. As protein: CASNPLNPGNEQFF.

The rearrangement links TRBV2 to TRBJ2-7; perhaps D is TRBD1 or TRBD2 (5 bases each). The length of the CDR3 is 12 residues. The V gene's germline CDR1 is SNHLY and CDR2 FYNNEI. Trimming left V 4 bases short and J 5 bases short, with 9 bases between. The chain's CDR3 is CASSVGGHEQYF. CDR3 nucleotides: TGTGCCAGCAGTGTTGGGGGACACGAGCAGTACTTC.

This chain joins TRBV6-5 and TRBJ2-2, with D perhaps assigned TRBD1 or TRBD2 (6 bases each). This CDR3 has 16 residues. V lost 3 bases, J lost 3 bases, and 14 bases lay in between. Germline V CDR1 and CDR2: MNHEY, SVGAGI. As DNA, the CDR3 is TGTGCCAGCAGTTATGGGGTCCGGGGGCACACCGGGGAGCTGTTTTTT. Translated, it gives CASSYGVRGHTGELFF.

To note about this clone: A read error is possible here, since a much larger clone lies one base away. V usage is TRBV11-2 and J usage is TRBJ2-1; no clear D. In germline, CDR1 is SGHAT, CDR2 FQNNGV. Trimming took 2 bases from V and 9 from J, leaving 5 bases between them. The CDR3 totals 11 residues. The CDR3 DNA is TGTGCCAGCAGCTTAACGGGTGAGCAGTTCTTC. As protein: CASSLTGEQFF. The full variable domain, in which reference TRBV11-2 and TRBJ2-1 provide the parts outside the CDR3, is EAGVAQSPRYKIIEKRQSVAFWCNPISGHATLYWYQQILGQGPKLLIQFQNNGVVDDSQLPKDRFSAERLKGVDSTLKIQPAKLEDSAVYLCASSLTGEQFFGPGTRLTVL.

About this clone: This sample also contains other DNA sequences that code for the same CDR3. The chain's CDR3 is CASSIVAGSYEQYF. The CDR3 DNA reads as TGTGCCAGTAGTATAGTTGCTGGCTCCTACGAGCAGTACTTC. The rearrangement uses TRBV19 and TRBJ2-7; D gene ambiguous. The CDR3 extends over 14 amino acids. V lost 1 base and J lost 0, with 7 bases in between. CDR1 is LNHDA and CDR2 is SQIVND in the germline V gene (reference sequence).

The chain combines TRBV27 with TRBJ2-3; a weak D match, TRBD2 (5 bases). Trimming took 6 bases from V and 4 from J, leaving 14 bases between them. The CDR3 runs 14 residues. Germline CDR1 reads MNHEY; CDR2 reads SMNVEV (reference sequence). The CDR3 spells CASSRIGSPDTQYF. Here the CDR3 DNA reads TGTGCCAGCAGCCGTATAGGGAGTCCAGATACGCAGTATTTT.

This chain connects TRBV4-1 to TRBJ1-3; D remains unclear. Germline V lookup: CDR1 MGHRA, CDR2 YSYEKL. V was trimmed by 1 base and J by 0 bases, leaving 16 bases between them. There are 18 residues in the CDR3. This CDR3 reads CASSQGPYPGTSGNTIYF. CDR3 in DNA: TGCGCCAGCAGCCAAGGACCATACCCAGGTACCTCTGGAAACACCATATATTTT.

The rearrangement joins TRBV5-6 to TRBJ1-1, with TRBD1 identical over 8 bases. The CDR3 is 13 residues long. Germline values: CDR1 SGHDT, CDR2 YYEEEE. V dropped 3 bases and J dropped 7; count of bases not matched to a gene: 5. The CDR3, as DNA: TGTGCCAGCAGCTACGGACAGGGCCTTGAAGCTTTCTTT. It encodes CASSYGQGLEAFF.

This clone occurred once. This chain joins TRBV15 and TRBJ2-1; TRBD2 is a possible D gene (6 bases). The germline V and J ends were trimmed by 1 base and 4 bases, with 17 bases remaining between them. This CDR3 has 17 amino acids. Per germline, CDR1 LNHNV and CDR2 YYDKDF (reference sequence). CDR3 sequence (DNA): TGTGCCACCAGCAGAGCCCCGCAGGACTACCCTTACAATGAGCAGTTCTTC. The encoded protein is CATSRAPQDYPYNEQFF.

This chain joins TRBV2 and TRBJ1-1; D is unresolved. V was pared by 1 base and J by 0 bases, with 6 bases between. Germline CDR1 SNHLY, CDR2 FYNNEI. The CDR3 runs 14 residues. CDR3 amino acids: CASSEGGMNTEAFF. In DNA form, the CDR3 reads TGTGCCAGCAGTGAAGGAGGCATGAACACTGAAGCTTTCTTT.